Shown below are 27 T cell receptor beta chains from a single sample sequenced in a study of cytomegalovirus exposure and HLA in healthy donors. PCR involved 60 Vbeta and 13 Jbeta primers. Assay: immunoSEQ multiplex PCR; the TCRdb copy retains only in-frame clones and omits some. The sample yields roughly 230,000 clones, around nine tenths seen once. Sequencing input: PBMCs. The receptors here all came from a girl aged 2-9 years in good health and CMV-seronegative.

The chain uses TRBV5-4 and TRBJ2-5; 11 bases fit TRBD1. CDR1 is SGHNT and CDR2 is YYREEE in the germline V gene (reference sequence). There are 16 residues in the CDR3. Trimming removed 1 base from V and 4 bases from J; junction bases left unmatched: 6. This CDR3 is CASSLFRGQGVETQYF. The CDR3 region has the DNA TGTGCCAGCAGCTTGTTTAGGGGACAGGGGGTAGAGACCCAGTACTTC.

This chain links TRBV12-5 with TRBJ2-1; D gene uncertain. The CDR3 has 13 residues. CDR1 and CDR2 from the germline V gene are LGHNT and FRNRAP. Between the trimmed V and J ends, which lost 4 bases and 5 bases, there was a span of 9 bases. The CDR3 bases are TGTGCTAGTGGTTGGGCTCCAAACAATGAGCAGTTCTTC. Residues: CASGWAPNNEQFF.

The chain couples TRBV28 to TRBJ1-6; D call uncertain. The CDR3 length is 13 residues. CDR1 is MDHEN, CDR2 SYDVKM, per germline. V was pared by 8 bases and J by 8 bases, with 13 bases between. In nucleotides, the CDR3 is TGTGCCAGCTTTCCCGATACTTATTCACCCCTCCACTTT. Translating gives CASFPDTYSPLHF.

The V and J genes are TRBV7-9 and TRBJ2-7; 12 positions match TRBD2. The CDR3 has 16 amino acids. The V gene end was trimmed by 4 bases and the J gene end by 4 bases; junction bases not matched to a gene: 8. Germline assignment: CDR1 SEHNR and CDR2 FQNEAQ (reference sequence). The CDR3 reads CASSYPLAGGWYEQYF. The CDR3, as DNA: TGTGCCAGCAGCTATCCCCTAGCGGGGGGGTGGTACGAGCAGTACTTC.

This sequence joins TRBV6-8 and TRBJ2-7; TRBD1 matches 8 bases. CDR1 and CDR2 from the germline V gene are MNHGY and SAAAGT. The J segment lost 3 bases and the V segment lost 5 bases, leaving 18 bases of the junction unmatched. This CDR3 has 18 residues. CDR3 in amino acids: CASSTGTGTTSPHYEQYF. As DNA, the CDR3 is TGTGCCAGCAGTACCGGGACAGGAACAACCTCGCCCCACTACGAGCAGTACTTC.

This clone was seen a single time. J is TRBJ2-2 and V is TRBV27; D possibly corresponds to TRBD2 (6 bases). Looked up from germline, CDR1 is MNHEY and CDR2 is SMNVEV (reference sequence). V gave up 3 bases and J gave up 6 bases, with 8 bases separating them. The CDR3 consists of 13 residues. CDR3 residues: CASSLGGPGELFF. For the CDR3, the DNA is TGTGCCAGCAGTTTGGGGGGACCCGGGGAGCTGTTTTTT.

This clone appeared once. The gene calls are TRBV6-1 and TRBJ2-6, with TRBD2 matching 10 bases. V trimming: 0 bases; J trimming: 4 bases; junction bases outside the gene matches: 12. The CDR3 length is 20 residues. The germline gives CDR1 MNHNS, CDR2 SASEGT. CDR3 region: CASSEARSALAGRGANVLTF. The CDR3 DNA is TGTGCCAGCAGTGAAGCGCGGAGTGCACTAGCGGGGAGGGGGGCCAACGTCCTGACTTTC.

The CDR3 protein is CSSGGDTEAFF. The CDR3 region has the DNA TGCAGCTCGGGGGGGGACACTGAAGCTTTCTTT. V and J are TRBV29-1 and TRBJ1-1, with a tentative D call TRBD1 (5 bases). The CDR3 is made up of 11 amino acids. The germline V and J ends were trimmed by 8 bases and 3 bases, with 10 bases remaining between them. Germline CDR1 and CDR2: SQVTM and ANQGSEA.

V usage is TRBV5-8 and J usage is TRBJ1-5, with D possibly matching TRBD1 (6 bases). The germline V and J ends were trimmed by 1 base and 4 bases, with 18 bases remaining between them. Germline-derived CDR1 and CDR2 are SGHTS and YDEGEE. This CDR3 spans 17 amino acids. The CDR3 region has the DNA TGTGCCAGCAGCTTGTACGGGGGGGCAAATTGGAATCAGCCCCAGCATTTT. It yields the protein CASSLYGGANWNQPQHF.

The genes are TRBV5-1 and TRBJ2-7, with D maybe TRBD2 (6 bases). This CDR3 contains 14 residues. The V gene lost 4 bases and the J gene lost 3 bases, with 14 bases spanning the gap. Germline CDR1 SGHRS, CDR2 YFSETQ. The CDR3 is CASSDGGGSYEQYF. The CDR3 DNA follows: TGCGCCAGCAGCGATGGGGGAGGTAGCTACGAGCAGTACTTC. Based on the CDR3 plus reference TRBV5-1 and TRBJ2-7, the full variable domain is KAGVTQTPRYLIKTRGQQVTLSCSPISGHRSVSWYQQTPGQGLQFLFEYFSETQRNKGNFPGRFSGRQFSNSRSEMNVSTLELGDSALYLCASSDGGGSYEQYFGPGTRLTVT.

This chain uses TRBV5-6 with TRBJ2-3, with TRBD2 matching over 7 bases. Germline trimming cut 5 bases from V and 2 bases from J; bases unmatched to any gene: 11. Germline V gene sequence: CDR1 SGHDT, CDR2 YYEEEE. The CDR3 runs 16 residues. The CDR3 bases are TGTGCCAGCAGGGGCGGTTCTAGCGGACCCACAGATACGCAGTATTTT. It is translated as CASRGGSSGPTDTQYF.

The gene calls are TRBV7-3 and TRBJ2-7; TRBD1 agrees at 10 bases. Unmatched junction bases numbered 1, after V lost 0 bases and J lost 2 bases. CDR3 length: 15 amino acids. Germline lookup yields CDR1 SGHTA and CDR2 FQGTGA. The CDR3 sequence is CASSLTGTGAYEQYF. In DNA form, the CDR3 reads TGTGCCAGCAGCTTAACCGGGACAGGGGCCTACGAGCAGTACTTC.

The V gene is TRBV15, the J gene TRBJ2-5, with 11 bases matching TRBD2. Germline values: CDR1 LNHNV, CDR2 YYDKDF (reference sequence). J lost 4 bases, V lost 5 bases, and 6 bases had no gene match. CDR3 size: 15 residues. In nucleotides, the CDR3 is TGTGCCACCAGCCGAGGACTAGCGGGTACAGAGACCCAGTACTTC. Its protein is CATSRGLAGTETQYF.

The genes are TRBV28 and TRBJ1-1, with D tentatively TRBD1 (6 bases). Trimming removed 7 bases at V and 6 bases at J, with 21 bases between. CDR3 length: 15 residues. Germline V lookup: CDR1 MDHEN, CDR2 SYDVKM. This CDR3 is CASMVPGGIFPEAFF. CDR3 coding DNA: TGTGCCAGCATGGTCCCGGGGGGCATCTTCCCTGAAGCTTTCTTT.

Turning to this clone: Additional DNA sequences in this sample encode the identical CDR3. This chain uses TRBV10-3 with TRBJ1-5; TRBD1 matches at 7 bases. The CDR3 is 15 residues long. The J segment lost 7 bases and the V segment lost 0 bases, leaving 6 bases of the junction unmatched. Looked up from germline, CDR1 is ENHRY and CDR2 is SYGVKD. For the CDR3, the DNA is TGTGCCATCAGTGAGTCCGACAGGGAAGAACAGCCCCAGCATTTT. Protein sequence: CAISESDREEQPQHF.

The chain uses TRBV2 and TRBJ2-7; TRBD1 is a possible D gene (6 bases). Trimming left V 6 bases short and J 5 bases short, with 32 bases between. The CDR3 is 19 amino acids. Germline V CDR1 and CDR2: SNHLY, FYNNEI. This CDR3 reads CASRAPGHKAGGGPNEQYF. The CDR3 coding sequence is TGTGCCAGCAGGGCCCCGGGACACAAGGCCGGTGGGGGTCCCAACGAGCAGTACTTC.

This CDR3 reads CASSEGGTIEQFF. CDR3 bases: TGTGCCAGCAGTGAAGGGGGGACAATTGAGCAGTTCTTC. The rearrangement uses TRBV2 and TRBJ2-1; a possible D gene is TRBD1 (6 bases). The CDR3 spans 13 residues. CDR1 is SNHLY, CDR2 FYNNEI, per germline. The germline V and J ends were trimmed by 1 base and 9 bases, with 10 bases remaining between them.

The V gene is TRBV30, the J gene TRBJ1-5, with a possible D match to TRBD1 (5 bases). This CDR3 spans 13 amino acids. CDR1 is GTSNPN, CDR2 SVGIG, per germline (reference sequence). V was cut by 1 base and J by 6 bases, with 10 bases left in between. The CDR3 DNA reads TGTGCCTGGAGTGAAAGGGGTCCTCAGCCCCAGCATTTT. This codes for CAWSERGPQPQHF.

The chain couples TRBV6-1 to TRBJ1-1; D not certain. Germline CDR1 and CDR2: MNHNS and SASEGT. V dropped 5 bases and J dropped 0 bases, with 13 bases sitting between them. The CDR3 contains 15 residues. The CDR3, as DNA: TGTGCCAGCAGTTCAAAGACACGAATGAACACTGAAGCTTTCTTT. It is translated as CASSSKTRMNTEAFF.

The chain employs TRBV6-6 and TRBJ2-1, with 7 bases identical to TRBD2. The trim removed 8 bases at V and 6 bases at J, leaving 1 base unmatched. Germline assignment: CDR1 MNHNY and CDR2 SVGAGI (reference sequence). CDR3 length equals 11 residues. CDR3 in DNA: TGTGCCAGCGGGGGGGGCAATGAGCAGTTCTTC. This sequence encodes CASGGGNEQFF.

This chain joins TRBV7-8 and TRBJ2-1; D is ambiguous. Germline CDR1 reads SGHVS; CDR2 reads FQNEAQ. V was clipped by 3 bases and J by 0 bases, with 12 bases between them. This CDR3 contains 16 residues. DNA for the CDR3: TGTGCCAGCAGCTTTAGATCTACGAGCTCCTACAATGAGCAGTTCTTC. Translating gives CASSFRSTSSYNEQFF.

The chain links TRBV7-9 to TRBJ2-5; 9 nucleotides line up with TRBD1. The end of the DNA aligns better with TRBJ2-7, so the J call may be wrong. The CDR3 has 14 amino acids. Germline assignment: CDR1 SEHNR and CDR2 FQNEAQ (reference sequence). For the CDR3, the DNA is TGTGCCAGCAGCGTGGACAGGGGAATCGACGAGCAGTACTTC. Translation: CASSVDRGIDEQYF.

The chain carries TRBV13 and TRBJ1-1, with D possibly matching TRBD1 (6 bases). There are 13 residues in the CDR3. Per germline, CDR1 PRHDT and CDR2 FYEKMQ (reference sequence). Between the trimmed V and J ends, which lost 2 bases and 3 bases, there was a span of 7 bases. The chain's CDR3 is CASSLYRDTEAFF. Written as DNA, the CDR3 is TGTGCCAGCAGCTTATACAGGGACACTGAAGCTTTCTTT.

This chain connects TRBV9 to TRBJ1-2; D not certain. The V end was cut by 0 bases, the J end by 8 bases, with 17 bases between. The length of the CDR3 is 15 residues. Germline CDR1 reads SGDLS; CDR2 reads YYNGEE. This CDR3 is CASSVEILNLGGYTF. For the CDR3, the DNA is TGTGCCAGCAGCGTAGAAATCCTCAACTTGGGCGGCTACACCTTC.

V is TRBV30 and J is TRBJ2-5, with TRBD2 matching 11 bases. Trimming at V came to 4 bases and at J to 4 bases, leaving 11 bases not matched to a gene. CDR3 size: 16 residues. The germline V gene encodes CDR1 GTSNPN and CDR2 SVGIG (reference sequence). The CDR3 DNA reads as TGTGCCTGGACCGAGGGGGTAGCGGGGGGGCGAGAGACCCAGTACTTC. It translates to CAWTEGVAGGRETQYF.

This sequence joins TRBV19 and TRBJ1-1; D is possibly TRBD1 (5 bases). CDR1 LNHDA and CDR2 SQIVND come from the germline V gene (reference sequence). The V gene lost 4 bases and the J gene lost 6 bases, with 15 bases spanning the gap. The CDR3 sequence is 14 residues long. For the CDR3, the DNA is TGTGCCAGTAGTACAGTGACAGATTGGTCTGAAGCTTTCTTT. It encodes CASSTVTDWSEAFF.

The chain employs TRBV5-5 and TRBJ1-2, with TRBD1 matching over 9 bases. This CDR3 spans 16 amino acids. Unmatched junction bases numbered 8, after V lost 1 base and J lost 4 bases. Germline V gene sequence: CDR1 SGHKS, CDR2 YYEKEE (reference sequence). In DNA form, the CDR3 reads TGTGCCAGCAGCTTGAGGACAGGGGTTTTGGTCTATGGCTACACCTTC. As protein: CASSLRTGVLVYGYTF.